This T cell receptor (beta chain) was observed in a study of glioma-infiltrating T cells. Study-level points and caveats: Gliomas, especially low-grade, showed above-expected tissue-blood divergence; non-neoplastic patients showed below. Very few CDR3 sequences were shared between tissue and blood.

Using RNA template, CDR3s of TCR alpha and beta were amplified with iRepertoire arm-PCR. TCRdb independently ran MiXCR on the multiplex PCR reads; one entry per CDR3 protein. This sample has about 140,000 distinct CDR3 sequences; about two fifths occur once, and the top ten carry about 18%. Germline values: CDR1 LGHNA, CDR2 YSLEER. The CDR3 runs to 15 residues. The V end was cut by 0 bases, the J end by 5 bases, with 10 bases between. As concerns this clonotype: What it binds is not known.

This chain uses TRBV4-3 with TRBJ2-2; tentative D call: TRBD2 (6 bases). Material: glioma tissue, nonneoplastic brain tissue, or PBMCs (not recorded which). This sequence was found in a human donor with low-grade glioma or glioblastoma, undergoing nonglioma brain surgery, or in good health (not recorded which). The CDR3 region is CASSQDTSRTGELFF. The CDR3, as DNA: TGCGCCAGCAGCCAAGATACTAGCAGGACCGGGGAGCTGTTTTTT.